This T cell receptor (beta chain) stems from a study of blood T cell repertoires in COVID-19. Libraries were prepared by immunoSEQ multiplex PCR; TCRdb keeps only in-frame clonotypes and omits some of them. The sample lists over 20,000 clones, about 90% occurring once. Sequencing was performed on peripheral blood. This receptor was obtained from a human donor in a cohort sampled during active COVID-19.

CDR3 nucleotide sequence: TGTGCCAGCGCTAAACAGGGAGAAAAACTGTTTTTT. Amino acid sequence: CASAKQGEKLFF. The chain joins TRBV12-3 or TRBV12-4 to TRBJ1-4; TRBD1 might be the D (6 bases). The CDR3 extends over 12 amino acids. The V end lost 8 bases, the J end lost 8 bases, and 12 bases lay between the germline ends.